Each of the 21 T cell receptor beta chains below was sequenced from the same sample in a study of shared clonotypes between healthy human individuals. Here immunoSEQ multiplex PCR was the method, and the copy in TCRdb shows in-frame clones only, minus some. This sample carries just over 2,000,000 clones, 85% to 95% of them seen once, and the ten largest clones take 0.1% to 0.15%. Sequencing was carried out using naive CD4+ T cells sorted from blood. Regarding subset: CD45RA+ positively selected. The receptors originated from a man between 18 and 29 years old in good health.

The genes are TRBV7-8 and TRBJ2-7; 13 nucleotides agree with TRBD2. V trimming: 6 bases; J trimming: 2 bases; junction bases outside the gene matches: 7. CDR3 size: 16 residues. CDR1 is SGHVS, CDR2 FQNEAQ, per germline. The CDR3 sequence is CASSRAGTSGAYEQYF. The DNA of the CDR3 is TGTGCCAGCAGTCGCGCCGGGACTAGCGGGGCCTACGAGCAGTACTTC.

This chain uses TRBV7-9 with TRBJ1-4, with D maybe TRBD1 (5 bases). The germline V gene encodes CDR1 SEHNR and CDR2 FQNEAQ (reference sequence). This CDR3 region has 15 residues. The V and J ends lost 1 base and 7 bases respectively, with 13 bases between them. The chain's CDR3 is CASSLVGPSSEKLFF. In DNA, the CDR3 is TGTGCCAGCAGCTTAGTGGGACCCTCAAGTGAAAAACTGTTTTTT. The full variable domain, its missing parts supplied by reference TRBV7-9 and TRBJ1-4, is DTGVSQNPRHKITKRGQNVTFRCDPISEHNRLYWYRQTLGQGPEFLTYFQNEAQLEKSRLLSDRFSAERPKGSFSTLEIQRTEQGDSAMYLCASSLVGPSSEKLFFGSGTQLSVL.

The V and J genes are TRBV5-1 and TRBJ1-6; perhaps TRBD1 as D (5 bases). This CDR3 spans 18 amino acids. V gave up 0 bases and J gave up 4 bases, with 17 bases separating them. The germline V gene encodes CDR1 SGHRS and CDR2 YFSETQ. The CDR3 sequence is CASSLALVHGTYNSPLHF. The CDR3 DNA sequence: TGCGCCAGCAGCTTGGCTCTCGTTCATGGGACTTATAATTCACCCCTCCACTTT. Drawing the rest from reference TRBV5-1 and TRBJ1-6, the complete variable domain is KAGVTQTPRYLIKTRGQQVTLSCSPISGHRSVSWYQQTPGQGLQFLFEYFSETQRNKGNFPGRFSGRQFSNSRSEMNVSTLELGDSALYLCASSLALVHGTYNSPLHFGNGTRLTVT.

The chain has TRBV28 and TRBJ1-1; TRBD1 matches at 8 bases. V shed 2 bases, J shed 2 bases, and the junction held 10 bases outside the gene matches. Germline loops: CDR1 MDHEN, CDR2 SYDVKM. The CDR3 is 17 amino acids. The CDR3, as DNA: TGTGCCAGCAGTTTACGGGACAGGATACTTAGAAACACTGAAGCTTTCTTT. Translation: CASSLRDRILRNTEAFF.

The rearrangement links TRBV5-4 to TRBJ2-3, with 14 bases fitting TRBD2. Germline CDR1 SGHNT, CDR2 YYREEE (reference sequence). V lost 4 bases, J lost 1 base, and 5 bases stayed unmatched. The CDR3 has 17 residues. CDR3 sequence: CASSPTSGRAGTDTQYF. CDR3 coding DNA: TGTGCCAGCAGCCCGACTAGCGGGAGGGCCGGCACAGATACGCAGTATTTT.

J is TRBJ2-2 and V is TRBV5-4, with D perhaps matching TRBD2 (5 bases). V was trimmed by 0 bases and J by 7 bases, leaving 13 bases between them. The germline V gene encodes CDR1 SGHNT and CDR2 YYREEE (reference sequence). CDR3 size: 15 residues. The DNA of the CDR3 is TGTGCCAGCAGCTTGGAGCGGAGCCCGTACGGGGAGCTGTTTTTT. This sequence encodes CASSLERSPYGELFF.

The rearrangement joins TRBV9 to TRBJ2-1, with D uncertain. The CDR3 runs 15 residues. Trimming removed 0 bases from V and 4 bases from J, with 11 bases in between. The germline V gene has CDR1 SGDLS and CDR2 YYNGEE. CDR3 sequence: CASSVGVGKYNEQFF. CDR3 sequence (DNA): TGTGCCAGCAGCGTAGGTGTAGGGAAGTACAATGAGCAGTTCTTC. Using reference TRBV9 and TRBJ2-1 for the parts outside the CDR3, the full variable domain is DSGVTQTPKHLITATGQRVTLRCSPRSGDLSVYWYQQSLDQGLQFLIQYYNGEERAKGNILERFSAQQFPDLHSELNLSSLELGDSALYFCASSVGVGKYNEQFFGPGTRLTVL.

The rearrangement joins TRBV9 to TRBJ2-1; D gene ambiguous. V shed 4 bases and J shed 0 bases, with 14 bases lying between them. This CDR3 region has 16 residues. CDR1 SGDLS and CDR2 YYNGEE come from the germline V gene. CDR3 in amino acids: CASSTGRQVSYNEQFF. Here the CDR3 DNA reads TGTGCCAGCAGCACTGGGCGTCAGGTCTCCTACAATGAGCAGTTCTTC.

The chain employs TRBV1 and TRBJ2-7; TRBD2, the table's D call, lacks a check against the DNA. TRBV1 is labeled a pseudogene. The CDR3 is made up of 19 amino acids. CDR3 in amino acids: CTSSQDMVQGLAGADEQYF. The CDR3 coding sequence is TGCACCAGCAGCCAAGATATGGTTCAAGGGCTAGCGGGAGCCGACGAGCAGTACTTC.

The CDR3 loop is CASSLENQPQHF. The CDR3 bases are TGTGCCAGCAGCTTAGAAAATCAGCCCCAGCATTTT. The chain links TRBV7-9 to TRBJ1-5; D not resolved. Germline values: CDR1 SEHNR, CDR2 FQNEAQ (reference sequence). The CDR3 contains 12 residues. Trimming took 1 base from V and 4 from J, leaving 2 bases between them.

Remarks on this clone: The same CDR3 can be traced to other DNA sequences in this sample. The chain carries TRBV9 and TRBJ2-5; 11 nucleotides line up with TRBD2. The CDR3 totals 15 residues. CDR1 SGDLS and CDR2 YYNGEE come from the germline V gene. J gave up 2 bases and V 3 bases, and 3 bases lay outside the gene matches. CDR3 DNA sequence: TGTGCCAGCAGCGCATTAGCGGGAGGGCAAGAGACCCAGTACTTC. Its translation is CASSALAGGQETQYF. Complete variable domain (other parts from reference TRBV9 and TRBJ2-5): DSGVTQTPKHLITATGQRVTLRCSPRSGDLSVYWYQQSLDQGLQFLIQYYNGEERAKGNILERFSAQQFPDLHSELNLSSLELGDSALYFCASSALAGGQETQYFGPGTRLLVL.

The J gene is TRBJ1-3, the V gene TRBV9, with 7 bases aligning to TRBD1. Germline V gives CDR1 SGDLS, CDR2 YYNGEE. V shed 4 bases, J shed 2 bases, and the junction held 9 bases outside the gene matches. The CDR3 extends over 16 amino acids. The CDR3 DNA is TGTGCCAGCAGCTTGGGACAGTTCTTTCCTGGAAACACCATATATTTT. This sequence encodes CASSLGQFFPGNTIYF. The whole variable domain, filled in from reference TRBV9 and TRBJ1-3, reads DSGVTQTPKHLITATGQRVTLRCSPRSGDLSVYWYQQSLDQGLQFLIQYYNGEERAKGNILERFSAQQFPDLHSELNLSSLELGDSALYFCASSLGQFFPGNTIYFGEGSWLTVV.

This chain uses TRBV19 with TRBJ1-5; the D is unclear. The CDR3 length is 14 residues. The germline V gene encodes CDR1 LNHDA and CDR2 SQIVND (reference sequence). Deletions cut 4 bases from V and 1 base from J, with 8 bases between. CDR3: CASSKARSNQPQHF. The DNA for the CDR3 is TGTGCCAGTAGTAAGGCCAGGAGCAATCAGCCCCAGCATTTT.

Written as DNA, the CDR3 is TGTGCCAGCAGCGTAGGCCCCCTTACTAGAACCGAGCAGTACTTC. Amino acids: CASSVGPLTRTEQYF. The V call is TRBV9, the J call TRBJ2-7, with D maybe TRBD2 (5 bases). Trimming took 0 bases from V and 6 from J, leaving 16 bases between them. Germline CDR1 SGDLS, CDR2 YYNGEE. The CDR3 runs 15 residues.

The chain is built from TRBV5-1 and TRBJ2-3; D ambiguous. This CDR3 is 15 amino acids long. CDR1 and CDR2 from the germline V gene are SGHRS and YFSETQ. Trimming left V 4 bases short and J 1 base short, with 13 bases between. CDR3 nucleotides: TGCGCCAGCAGCCGCGAACCACTTCGCACAGATACGCAGTATTTT. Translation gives CASSREPLRTDTQYF.

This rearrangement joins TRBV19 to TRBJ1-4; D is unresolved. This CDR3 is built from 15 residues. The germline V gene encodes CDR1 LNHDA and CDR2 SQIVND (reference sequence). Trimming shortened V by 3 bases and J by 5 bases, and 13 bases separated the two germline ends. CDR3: CASSILVGSNEKLFF. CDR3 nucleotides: TGTGCCAGTAGTATCCTTGTCGGTAGCAATGAAAAACTGTTTTTT.

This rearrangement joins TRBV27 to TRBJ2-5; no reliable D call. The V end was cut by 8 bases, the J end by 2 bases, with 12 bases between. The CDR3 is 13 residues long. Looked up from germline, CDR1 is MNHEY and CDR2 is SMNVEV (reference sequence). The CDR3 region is CASGYTAQETQYF. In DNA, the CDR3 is TGTGCCAGCGGTTACACAGCTCAAGAGACCCAGTACTTC.

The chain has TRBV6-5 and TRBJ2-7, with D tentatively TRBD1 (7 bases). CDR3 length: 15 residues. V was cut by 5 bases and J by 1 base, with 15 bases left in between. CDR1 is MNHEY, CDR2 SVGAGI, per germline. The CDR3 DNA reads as TGTGCCAGCAGTCCGGCGCAGGGGGGATCCTACGAGCAGTACTTC. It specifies CASSPAQGGSYEQYF.

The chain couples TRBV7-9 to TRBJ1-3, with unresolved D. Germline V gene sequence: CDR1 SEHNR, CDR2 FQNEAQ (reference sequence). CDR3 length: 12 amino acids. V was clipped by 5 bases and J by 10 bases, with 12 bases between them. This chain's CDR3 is CASSTPMGTIYF. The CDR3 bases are TGTGCCAGCAGCACGCCGATGGGTACCATATATTTT.

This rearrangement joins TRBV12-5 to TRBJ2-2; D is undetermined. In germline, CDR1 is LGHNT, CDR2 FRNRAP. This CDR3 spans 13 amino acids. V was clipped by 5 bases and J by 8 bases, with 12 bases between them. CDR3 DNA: TGTGCTAGTGGTCCCGACCTTGGAGGGGAGCTGTTTTTT. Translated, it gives CASGPDLGGELFF.

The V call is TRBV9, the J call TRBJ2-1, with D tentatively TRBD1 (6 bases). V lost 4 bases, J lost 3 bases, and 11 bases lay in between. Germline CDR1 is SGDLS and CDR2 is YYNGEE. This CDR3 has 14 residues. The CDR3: CASSTRDNYNEQFF. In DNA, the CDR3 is TGTGCCAGCAGCACCCGGGACAACTACAATGAGCAGTTCTTC. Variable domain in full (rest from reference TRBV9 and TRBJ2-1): DSGVTQTPKHLITATGQRVTLRCSPRSGDLSVYWYQQSLDQGLQFLIQYYNGEERAKGNILERFSAQQFPDLHSELNLSSLELGDSALYFCASSTRDNYNEQFFGPGTRLTVL.